This T cell receptor (beta chain) was identified in a study of regulatory T cells in long-lasting Graves disease. Germline V gene sequence: CDR1 DFQATT, CDR2 SNEGSKA (reference sequence). The CDR3 has 13 amino acids. The ends were cut back, 6 bases at V and 2 bases at J, with 13 bases in the middle. Construction of TCR beta libraries relied on iRepertoire HTBI primers and on Arm-PCR targeting CDR3 regions. TCRdb recomputed calls from the multiplex PCR reads with MiXCR, one row per CDR3 protein. The sample holds approximately 350,000 distinct CDR3 sequences, around 15% seen once. This clonotype was detected ten times or more. Time point given: newly diagnosed GD, antithyroid drugs for less than 3 months. The TCR library used RNA extracted from PBMCs. These data were also filed under a second study, of T cells in Graves' hyperthyroidism and ophthalmopathy. That source adds: With the HTBI primer set, the TCR CDR3 went through a first round of RT-PCR.

The TCR sequence derives from a woman younger than 30 with Graves disease. The rearrangement links TRBV20-1 to TRBJ1-1; maybe TRBD1 (6 bases). The sequenced sample was peripheral blood mononuclear cells (PBMCs), obtained at new diagnosis, from a patient treated with antithyroid drugs. CDR3 in amino acids: CSAPRGGNTEAFF. CDR3 sequence (DNA): TGCAGTGCCCCCCGAGGGGGTAACACTGAAGCTTTCTTT.